This TCR beta chain derives from a study of T-cell reconstitution after alpha-beta-depleted transplantation in children. The CDR3 totals 12 residues. J was trimmed by 6 bases and V by 6 bases; bases with no gene match: 4. A TCRbeta library incorporating unique molecular identifiers was prepared. TCRdb re-called the PCR reads with MiXCR, one entry per CDR3 protein. The sample records about 270,000 distinct CDR3 sequences, more than 8% being singletons. This clonotype was seen repeatedly, ten times or more. The source material was PBMCs from the stem cell graft donor, sampled from the stem cell graft. The receptor was derived from a human donor who donated a stem cell graft to a child with SCID. The chain has TRBV12-3 or TRBV12-4 and TRBJ1-1, with TRBD1 matching over 7 bases. The CDR3 protein is CASSRGQPEAFF. CDR3 in DNA: TGTGCCAGCAGCAGGGGACAGCCTGAAGCTTTCTTT.